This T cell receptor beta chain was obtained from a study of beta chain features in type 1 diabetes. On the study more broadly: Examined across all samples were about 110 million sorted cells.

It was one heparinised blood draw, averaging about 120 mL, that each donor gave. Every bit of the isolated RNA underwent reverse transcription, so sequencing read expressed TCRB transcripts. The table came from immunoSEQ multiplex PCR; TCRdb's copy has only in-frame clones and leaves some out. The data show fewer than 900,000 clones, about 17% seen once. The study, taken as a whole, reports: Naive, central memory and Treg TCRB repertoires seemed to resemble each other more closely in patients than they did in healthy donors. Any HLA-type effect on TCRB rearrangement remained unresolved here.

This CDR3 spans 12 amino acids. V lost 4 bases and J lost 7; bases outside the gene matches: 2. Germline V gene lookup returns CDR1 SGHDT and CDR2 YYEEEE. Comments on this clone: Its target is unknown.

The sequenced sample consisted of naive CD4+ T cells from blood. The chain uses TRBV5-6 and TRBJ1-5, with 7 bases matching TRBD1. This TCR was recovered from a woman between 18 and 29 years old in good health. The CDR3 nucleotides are TGTGCCAGCAGCCAGGGGGGACAGCCCCAGCATTTT. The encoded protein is CASSQGGQPQHF.